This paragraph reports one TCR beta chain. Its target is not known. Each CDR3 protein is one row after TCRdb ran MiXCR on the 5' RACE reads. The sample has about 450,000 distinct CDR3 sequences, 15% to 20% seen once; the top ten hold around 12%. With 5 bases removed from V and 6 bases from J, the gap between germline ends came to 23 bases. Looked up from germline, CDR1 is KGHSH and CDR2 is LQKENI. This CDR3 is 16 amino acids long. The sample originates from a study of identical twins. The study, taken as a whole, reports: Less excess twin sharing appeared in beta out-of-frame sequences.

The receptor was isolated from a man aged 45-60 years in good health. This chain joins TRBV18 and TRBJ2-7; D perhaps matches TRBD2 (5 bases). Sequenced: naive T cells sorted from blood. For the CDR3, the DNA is TGTGCCAGCTCATTATACGCCGCGGGTCAACCCACCGAGCAGTACTTC. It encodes CASSLYAAGQPTEQYF.